This T cell receptor beta chain emerged from a study of vaccination effects on CD4 cells after COVID-19. Study-level findings and limits: Convalescent patients were few in the study, and early post-infection timepoints were absent. Marked contraction was observed in infection-induced and vaccine-induced clones late after vaccination.

Sequencing was preceded by expansion of antigen-specific CD4+ T cells with viral peptide pools in the ViraFEST assay. Following a roughly 11-day culture, CD4+ T cells were purified. The cohort was immunized with two doses of either the BNT162b2 or mRNA-1273 vaccine. Every well got a few million PBMC, which were grown with about 10 IU/ml IL-2 and around 10 ug/ml peptides. IL-2 medium was substituted for half the medium on days 3 and 7. Sequenced by immunoSEQ multiplex PCR; TCRdb stores in-frame clones only, minus some. The sample lists fewer than 25,000 clones, roughly 80% occurring once. This clone was recorded only once. Its antigen is as yet unknown. After removal of 1 base from V and 7 bases from J, the junction contained 10 bases not matched to a gene. In germline, CDR1 is SGHNT, CDR2 YENEEA. This CDR3 contains 16 residues.

V and J are TRBV11-3 and TRBJ2-1; 7 bases match TRBD2. The receptor's source is a human donor who received a COVID-19 vaccine. The starting material was CD4+ T cells from PBMCs cultured with HCoV-NL63 spike peptides, obtained after COVID-19 vaccination. CDR3 in DNA: TGTGCCAGCAGCTTAGGCGGGAGCCCCTTGGGGAATGAGCAGTTCTTC. This codes for CASSLGGSPLGNEQFF.